This TCR beta chain was retrieved from a study of type 1 and type 2 diabetes patients. Genomic DNA was the PCR template. Multiplex PCR with 30 forward and 13 reverse primers amplified the TCR beta CDR3. TCRdb fed the multiplex PCR reads into MiXCR, producing one record per CDR3 protein. The sample lists 280,000 or so distinct CDR3 sequences; roughly 50% were seen once. Between the trimmed V and J ends, which lost 8 bases and 4 bases, there was a span of 14 bases. CDR3 length: 13 residues. CDR1 is MDHEN, CDR2 SYDVKM, per germline. Other autoimmune diseases and infections within the past four weeks excluded donors.

The TCR comes from a man between 18 and 35 years old with type 2 diabetes. J is TRBJ1-2 and V is TRBV28, with a weak D call TRBD1 (5 bases). Sequencing was performed on peripheral blood mononuclear cells (PBMCs). The CDR3 bases are TGTGCCAGCCTCACCCGGGACTTCTATGGCTACACCTTC. It specifies CASLTRDFYGYTF.